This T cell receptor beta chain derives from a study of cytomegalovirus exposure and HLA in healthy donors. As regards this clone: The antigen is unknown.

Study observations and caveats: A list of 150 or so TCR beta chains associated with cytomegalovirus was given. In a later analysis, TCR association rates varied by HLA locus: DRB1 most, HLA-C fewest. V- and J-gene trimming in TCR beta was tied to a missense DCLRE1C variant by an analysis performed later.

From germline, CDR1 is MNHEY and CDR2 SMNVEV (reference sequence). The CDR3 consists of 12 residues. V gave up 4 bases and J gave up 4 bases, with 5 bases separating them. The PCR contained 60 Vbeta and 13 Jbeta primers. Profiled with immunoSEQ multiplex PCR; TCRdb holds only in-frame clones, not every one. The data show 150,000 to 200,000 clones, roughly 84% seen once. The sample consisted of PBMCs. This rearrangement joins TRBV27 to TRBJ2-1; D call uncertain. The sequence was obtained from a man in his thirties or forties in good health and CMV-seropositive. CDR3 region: CASSSRYNEQFF. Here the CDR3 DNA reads TGTGCCAGCAGTTCCCGGTACAATGAGCAGTTCTTC.